This T cell receptor (beta chain) was sequenced during a study of PD-1 blockade in classical Hodgkin lymphoma. The patients all showed relapse after autologous stem cell transplantation, while their brentuximab vedotin exposure varied. Generated by immunoSEQ multiplex PCR, the TCRdb table keeps only in-frame clones and is missing some. The repertoire has under 65,000 clones, 75% to 90% of them found once; the top ten carry about 15%. Germline lookup yields CDR1 LNHDA and CDR2 SQIVND (reference sequence). V shed 6 bases and J shed 3 bases, with 27 bases lying between them. The CDR3 is 19 amino acids. General study points: When set against healthy donors, newly diagnosed patients were reported to show lower baseline TCR diversity.

For this clone: Its specificity is unknown.

This specimen consisted of peripheral blood mononuclear cells (PBMCs), obtained at baseline. This sequence joins TRBV19 and TRBJ2-1, with D perhaps TRBD2 (5 bases). The sequence came from a human donor with classical Hodgkin lymphoma. The CDR3 DNA reads as TGTGCCAGTAGCCCTAGTGTTAGCGTGGACGGGGTTGGCTACAATGAGCAGTTCTTC. Its protein product is CASSPSVSVDGVGYNEQFF. Full variable domain (remainder filled in from reference TRBV19 and TRBJ2-1): DGGITQSPKYLFRKEGQNVTLSCEQNLNHDAMYWYRQDPGQGLRLIYYSQIVNDFQKGDIAEGYSVSREKKESFPLTVTSAQKNPTAFYLCASSPSVSVDGVGYNEQFFGPGTRLTVL.